The 8 T cell receptor beta chains below come from one sample, sequenced in a study of T cells in localized non-small cell lung cancer. Only in-frame clones appear in the TCRdb table, and some are missing; sequencing was by immunoSEQ multiplex PCR. The sample consists of 50,000 to 60,000 clones, about 78% of them appearing once. The source material was PBMCs, sampled before any cancer treatment. The origin of the receptors is a woman aged 35 to 70 with stage II lung adenocarcinoma.

The chain couples TRBV29-1 to TRBJ1-2; tentative D call: TRBD1 (6 bases). Germline V CDR1 and CDR2: SQVTM, ANQGSEA. The CDR3 is 14 amino acids. Trimming removed 6 bases from V and 7 bases from J, with 21 bases in between. CDR3 nucleotides: TGCAGCGTGGGCCTGAATGGGGGCCCTTTTGGCTACACCTTC. Translated: CSVGLNGGPFGYTF.

V usage is TRBV7-3 and J usage is TRBJ2-5; a weak D match, TRBD1 (5 bases). Between the trimmed V and J ends, which lost 2 bases and 0 bases, there was a span of 7 bases. This CDR3 is built from 14 residues. CDR1 and CDR2 from the germline V gene are SGHTA and FQGTGA. The CDR3 sequence is CASSLDRHQETQYF. CDR3 sequence (DNA): TGTGCCAGCAGCTTAGACAGACACCAAGAGACCCAGTACTTC.

This chain connects TRBV7-3 to TRBJ1-1, with D possibly being TRBD1 (6 bases). The V gene's germline CDR1 is SGHTA and CDR2 FQGTGA. V was pared by 6 bases and J by 0 bases, with 11 bases between. The CDR3 has 14 residues. The CDR3 DNA reads TGTGCCAGCAGTTTGGGACAATTGAACACTGAAGCTTTCTTT. This sequence encodes CASSLGQLNTEAFF.

This clone showed up just a few times. The rearrangement links TRBV13 to TRBJ2-3; TRBD2 might be the D (7 bases). V lost 5 bases, J lost 2 bases, and 14 bases lay in between. The germline V gene has CDR1 PRHDT and CDR2 FYEKMQ (reference sequence). The CDR3 covers 15 residues. For the CDR3, the DNA is TGTGCCAGCAGCCAGGGGACTACCTACACAGATACGCAGTATTTT. It codes for CASSQGTTYTDTQYF.

The V call is TRBV29-1, the J call TRBJ1-2; tentatively, D is TRBD1 (6 bases). V was cut by 3 bases and J by 7 bases, with 21 bases left in between. In germline, CDR1 is SQVTM, CDR2 ANQGSEA. The CDR3 runs 15 residues. CDR3 nucleotides: TGCAGCGTTGACCCATATGAACAGGGCAGGCCTGGCTACACCTTC. This encodes CSVDPYEQGRPGYTF.

V gene TRBV5-1 combines with J gene TRBJ1-1, with 7 bases identical to TRBD1. Germline CDR1 is SGHRS and CDR2 is YFSETQ. V was clipped by 4 bases and J by 4 bases; unmatched bases: 7. The CDR3 loop spans 14 amino acids. DNA of the CDR3: TGCGCCAGCAGCCCTCAGGGGGGGGGCACTGAAGCTTTCTTT. Its translation is CASSPQGGGTEAFF. The full variable domain, in which reference TRBV5-1 and TRBJ1-1 provide the parts outside the CDR3, is KAGVTQTPRYLIKTRGQQVTLSCSPISGHRSVSWYQQTPGQGLQFLFEYFSETQRNKGNFPGRFSGRQFSNSRSEMNVSTLELGDSALYLCASSPQGGGTEAFFGQGTRLTVV.

V and J are TRBV5-4 and TRBJ2-5; TRBD2 matches 11 bases. V trimming: 1 base; J trimming: 2 bases; junction bases outside the gene matches: 10. Germline lookup yields CDR1 SGHNT and CDR2 YYREEE (reference sequence). The CDR3 totals 18 residues. The CDR3 sequence is CASSLRGLAGGGQETQYF. For the CDR3, the DNA is TGTGCCAGCAGCTTGAGAGGACTAGCGGGCGGGGGGCAAGAGACCCAGTACTTC.

This clone was counted between two and nine times. The chain employs TRBV30 and TRBJ1-6, with D uncertain. V dropped 5 bases and J dropped 5 bases, with 10 bases sitting between them. The CDR3 extends over 13 amino acids. CDR1 GTSNPN and CDR2 SVGIG come from the germline V gene (reference sequence). CDR3 coding DNA: TGTGCCTGGCGGGTGGTGGATAATTCACCCCTCCACTTT. Translation: CAWRVVDNSPLHF.